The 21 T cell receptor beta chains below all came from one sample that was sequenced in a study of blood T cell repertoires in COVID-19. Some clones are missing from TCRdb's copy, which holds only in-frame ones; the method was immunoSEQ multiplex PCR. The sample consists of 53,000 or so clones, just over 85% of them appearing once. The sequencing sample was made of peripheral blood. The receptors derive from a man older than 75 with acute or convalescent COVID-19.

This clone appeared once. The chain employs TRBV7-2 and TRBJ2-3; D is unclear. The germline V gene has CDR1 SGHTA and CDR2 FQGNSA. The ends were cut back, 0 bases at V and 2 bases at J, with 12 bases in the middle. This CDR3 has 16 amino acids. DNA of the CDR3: TGTGCCAGCAGCTTAGCGCTGGGCCAATCCACAGATACGCAGTATTTT. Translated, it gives CASSLALGQSTDTQYF.

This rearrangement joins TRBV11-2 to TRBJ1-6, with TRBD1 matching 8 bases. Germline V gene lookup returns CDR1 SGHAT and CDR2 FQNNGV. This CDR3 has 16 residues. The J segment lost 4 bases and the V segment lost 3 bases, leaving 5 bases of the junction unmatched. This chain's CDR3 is CASSFSTGEYNSPLHF. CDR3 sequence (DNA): TGTGCCAGCAGCTTTTCGACAGGGGAGTATAATTCACCCCTCCACTTT.

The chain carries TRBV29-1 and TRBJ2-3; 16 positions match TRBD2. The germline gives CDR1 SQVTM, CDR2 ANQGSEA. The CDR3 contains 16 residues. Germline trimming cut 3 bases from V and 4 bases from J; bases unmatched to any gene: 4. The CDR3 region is CSVDHGTSGGADTQYF. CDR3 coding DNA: TGCAGCGTTGATCACGGGACTAGCGGGGGGGCAGATACGCAGTATTTT.

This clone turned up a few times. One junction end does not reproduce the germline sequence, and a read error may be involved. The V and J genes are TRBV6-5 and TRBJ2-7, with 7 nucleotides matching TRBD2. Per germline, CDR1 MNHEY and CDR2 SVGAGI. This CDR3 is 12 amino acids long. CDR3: CATGGVDYEQYF. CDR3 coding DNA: TGCGCCACGGGGGGAGTAGACTACGAGCAGTACTTC.

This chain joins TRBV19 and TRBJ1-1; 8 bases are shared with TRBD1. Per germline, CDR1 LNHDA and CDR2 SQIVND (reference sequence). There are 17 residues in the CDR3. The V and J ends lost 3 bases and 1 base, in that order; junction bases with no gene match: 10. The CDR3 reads CASSIMMGQARNTEAFF. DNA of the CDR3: TGTGCCAGTAGTATTATGATGGGACAGGCAAGGAACACTGAAGCTTTCTTT.

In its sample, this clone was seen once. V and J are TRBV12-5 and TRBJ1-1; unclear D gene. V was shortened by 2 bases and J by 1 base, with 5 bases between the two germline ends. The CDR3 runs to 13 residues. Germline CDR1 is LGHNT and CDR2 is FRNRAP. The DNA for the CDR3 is TGTGCTAGTGGTTTGCGACAGAACACTGAAGCTTTCTTT. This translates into CASGLRQNTEAFF.

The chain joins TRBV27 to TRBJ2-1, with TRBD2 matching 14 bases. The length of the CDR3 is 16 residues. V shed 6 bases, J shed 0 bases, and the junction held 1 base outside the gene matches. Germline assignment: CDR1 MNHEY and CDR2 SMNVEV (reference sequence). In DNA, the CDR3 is TGTGCCAGCAGGGGACTAGCGGGGGACTCCTACAATGAGCAGTTCTTC. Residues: CASRGLAGDSYNEQFF.

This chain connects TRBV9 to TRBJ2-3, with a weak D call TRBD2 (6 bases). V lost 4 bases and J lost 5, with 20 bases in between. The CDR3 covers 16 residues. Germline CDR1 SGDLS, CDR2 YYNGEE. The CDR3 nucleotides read TGTGCCAGCAGCATCACGGGGGAGCGTGGAGGAGATACGCAGTATTTT. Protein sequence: CASSITGERGGDTQYF.

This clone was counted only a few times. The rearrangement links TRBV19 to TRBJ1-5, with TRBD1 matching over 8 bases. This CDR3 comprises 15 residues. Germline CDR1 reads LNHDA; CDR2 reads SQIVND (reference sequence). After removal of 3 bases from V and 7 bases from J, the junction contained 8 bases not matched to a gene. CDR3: CASSMGRGQGQPQHF. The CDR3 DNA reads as TGTGCCAGTAGTATGGGCAGGGGGCAGGGGCAGCCCCAGCATTTT.

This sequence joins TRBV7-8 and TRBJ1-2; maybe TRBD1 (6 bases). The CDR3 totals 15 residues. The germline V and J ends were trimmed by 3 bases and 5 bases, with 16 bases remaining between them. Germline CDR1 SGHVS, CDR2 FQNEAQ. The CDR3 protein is CASSLGGGKPYGYTF. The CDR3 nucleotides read TGTGCCAGCAGCTTGGGAGGGGGAAAACCATATGGCTACACCTTC.

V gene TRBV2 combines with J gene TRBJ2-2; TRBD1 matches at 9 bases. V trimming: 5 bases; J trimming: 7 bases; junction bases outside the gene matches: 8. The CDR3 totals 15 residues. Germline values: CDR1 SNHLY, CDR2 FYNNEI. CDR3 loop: CASSPGTGSRGELFF. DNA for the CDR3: TGTGCCAGCAGTCCCGGGACAGGGAGTCGCGGGGAGCTGTTTTTT.

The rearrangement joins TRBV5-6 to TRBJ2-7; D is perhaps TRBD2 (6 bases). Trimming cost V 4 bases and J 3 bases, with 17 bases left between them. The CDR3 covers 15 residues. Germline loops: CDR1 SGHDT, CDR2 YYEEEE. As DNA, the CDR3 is TGTGCCAGCAGCCTTGTCGGGCGGGGAAGCTACGAGCAGTACTTC. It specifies CASSLVGRGSYEQYF.

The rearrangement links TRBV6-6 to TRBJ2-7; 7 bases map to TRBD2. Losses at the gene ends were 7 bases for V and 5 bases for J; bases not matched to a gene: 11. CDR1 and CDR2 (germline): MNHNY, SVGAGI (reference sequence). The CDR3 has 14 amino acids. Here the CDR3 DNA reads TGTGCCAGCACCCCAATGGGGGGGATGGACGAGCAGTACTTC. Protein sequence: CASTPMGGMDEQYF.

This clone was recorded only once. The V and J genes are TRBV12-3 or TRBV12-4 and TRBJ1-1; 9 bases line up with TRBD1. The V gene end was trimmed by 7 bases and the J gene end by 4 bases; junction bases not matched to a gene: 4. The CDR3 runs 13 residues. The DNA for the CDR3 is TGTGCCAGCACAAGGACAGGGGTCACTGAAGCTTTCTTT. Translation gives CASTRTGVTEAFF.

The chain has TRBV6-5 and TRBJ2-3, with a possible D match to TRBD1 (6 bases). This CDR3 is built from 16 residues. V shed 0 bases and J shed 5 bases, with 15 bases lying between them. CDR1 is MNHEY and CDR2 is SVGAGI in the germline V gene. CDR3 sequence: CASSYSIQGVGDTQYF. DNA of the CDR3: TGTGCCAGCAGTTACTCGATACAGGGAGTAGGAGATACGCAGTATTTT.

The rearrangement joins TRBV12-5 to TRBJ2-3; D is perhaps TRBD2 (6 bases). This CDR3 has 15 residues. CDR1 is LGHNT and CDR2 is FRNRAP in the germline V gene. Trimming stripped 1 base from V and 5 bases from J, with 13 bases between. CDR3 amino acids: CASGLGAGREDTQYF. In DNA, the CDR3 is TGTGCTAGTGGTTTGGGGGCAGGGCGGGAAGATACGCAGTATTTT.

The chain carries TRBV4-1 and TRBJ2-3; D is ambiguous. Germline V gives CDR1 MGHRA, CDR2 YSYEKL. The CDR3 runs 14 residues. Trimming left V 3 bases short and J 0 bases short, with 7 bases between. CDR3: CASSQSHSTDTQYF. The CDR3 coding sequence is TGCGCCAGCAGCCAGAGTCATAGCACAGATACGCAGTATTTT.

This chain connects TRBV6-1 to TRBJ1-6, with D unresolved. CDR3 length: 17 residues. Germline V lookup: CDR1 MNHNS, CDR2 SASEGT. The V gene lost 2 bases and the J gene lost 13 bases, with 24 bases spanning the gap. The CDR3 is CASSENSRTMPLYPLHF. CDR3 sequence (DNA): TGTGCCAGCAGTGAAAATAGCAGGACTATGCCACTATATCCCCTCCACTTT.

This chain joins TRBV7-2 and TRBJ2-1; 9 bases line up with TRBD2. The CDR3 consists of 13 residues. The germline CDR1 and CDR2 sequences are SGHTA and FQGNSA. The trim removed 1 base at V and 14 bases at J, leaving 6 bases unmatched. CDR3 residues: CASSLDGGGAEFF. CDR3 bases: TGTGCCAGCAGCTTAGACGGCGGGGGGGCCGAGTTCTTC.

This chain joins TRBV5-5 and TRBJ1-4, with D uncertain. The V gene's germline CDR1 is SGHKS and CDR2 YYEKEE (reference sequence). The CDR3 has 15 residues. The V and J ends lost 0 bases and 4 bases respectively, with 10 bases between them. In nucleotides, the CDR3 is TGTGCCAGCAGCTTGGACGAGGCGGGTAATGAAAAACTGTTTTTT. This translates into CASSLDEAGNEKLFF.

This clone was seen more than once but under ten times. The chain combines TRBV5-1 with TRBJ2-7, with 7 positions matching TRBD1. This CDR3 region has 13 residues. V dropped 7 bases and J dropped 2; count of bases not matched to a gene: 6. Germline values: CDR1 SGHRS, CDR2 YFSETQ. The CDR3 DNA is TGCGCCAGCCTAGGGGGCAGCCCCTACGAGCAGTACTTC. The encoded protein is CASLGGSPYEQYF.